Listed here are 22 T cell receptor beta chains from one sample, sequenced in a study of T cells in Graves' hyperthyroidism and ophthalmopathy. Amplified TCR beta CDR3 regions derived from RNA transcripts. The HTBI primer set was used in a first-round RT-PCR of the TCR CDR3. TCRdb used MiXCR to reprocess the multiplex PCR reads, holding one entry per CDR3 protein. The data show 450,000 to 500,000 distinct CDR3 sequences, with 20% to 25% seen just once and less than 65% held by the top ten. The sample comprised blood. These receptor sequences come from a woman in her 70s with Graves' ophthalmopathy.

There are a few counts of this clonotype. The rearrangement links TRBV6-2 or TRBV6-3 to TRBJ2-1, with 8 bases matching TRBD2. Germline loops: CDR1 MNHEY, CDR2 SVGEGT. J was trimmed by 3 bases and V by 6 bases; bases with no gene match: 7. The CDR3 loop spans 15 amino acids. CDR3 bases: TGTGCCAGCAGCCTACTAGCGGCCAACTACAATGAGCAGTTCTTC. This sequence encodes CASSLLAANYNEQFF.

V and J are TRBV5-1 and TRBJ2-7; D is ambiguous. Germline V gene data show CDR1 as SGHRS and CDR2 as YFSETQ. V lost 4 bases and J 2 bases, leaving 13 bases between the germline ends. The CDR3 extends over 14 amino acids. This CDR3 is CASSLELTTYEQYF. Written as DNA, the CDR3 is TGCGCCAGCAGCCTCGAGTTAACAACCTACGAGCAGTACTTC. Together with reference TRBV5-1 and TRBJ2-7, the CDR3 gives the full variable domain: KAGVTQTPRYLIKTRGQQVTLSCSPISGHRSVSWYQQTPGQGLQFLFEYFSETQRNKGNFPGRFSGRQFSNSRSEMNVSTLELGDSALYLCASSLELTTYEQYFGPGTRLTVT.

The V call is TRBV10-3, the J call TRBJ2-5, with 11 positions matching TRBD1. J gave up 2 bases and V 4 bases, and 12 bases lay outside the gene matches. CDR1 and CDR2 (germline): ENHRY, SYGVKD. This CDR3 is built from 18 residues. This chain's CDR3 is CAISVGTGGSGPQETQYF. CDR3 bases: TGTGCCATCAGTGTTGGGACAGGGGGTAGCGGACCACAAGAGACCCAGTACTTC.

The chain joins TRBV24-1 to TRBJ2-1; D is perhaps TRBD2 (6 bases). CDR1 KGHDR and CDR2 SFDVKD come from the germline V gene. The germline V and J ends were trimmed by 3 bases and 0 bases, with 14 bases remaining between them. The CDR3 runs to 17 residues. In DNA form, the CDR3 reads TGTGCCACCAGTGATGCCGGGACTCAGAGCTCCTACAATGAGCAGTTCTTC. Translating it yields CATSDAGTQSSYNEQFF.

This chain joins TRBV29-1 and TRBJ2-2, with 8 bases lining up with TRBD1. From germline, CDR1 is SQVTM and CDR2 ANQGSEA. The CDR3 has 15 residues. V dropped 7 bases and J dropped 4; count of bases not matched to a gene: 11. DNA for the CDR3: TGCAGCGGAAGCCAGGGGGCGCAAGGCACCGGGGAGCTGTTTTTT. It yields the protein CSGSQGAQGTGELFF.

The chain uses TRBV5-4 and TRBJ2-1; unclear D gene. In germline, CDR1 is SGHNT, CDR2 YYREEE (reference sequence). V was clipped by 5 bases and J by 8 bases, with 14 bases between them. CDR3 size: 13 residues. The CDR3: CASRPFLGHEQFF. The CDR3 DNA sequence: TGTGCCAGCAGGCCGTTCCTCGGCCATGAGCAGTTCTTC.

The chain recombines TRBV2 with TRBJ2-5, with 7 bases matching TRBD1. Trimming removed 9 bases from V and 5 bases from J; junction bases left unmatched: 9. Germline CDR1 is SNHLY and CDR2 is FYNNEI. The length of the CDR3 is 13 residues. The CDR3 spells CASMKDRKETQYF. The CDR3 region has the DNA TGTGCCAGTATGAAGGACAGGAAGGAGACCCAGTACTTC.

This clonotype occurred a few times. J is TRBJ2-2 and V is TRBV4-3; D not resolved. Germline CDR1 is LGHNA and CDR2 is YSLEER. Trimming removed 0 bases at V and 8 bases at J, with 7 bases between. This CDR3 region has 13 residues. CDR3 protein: CASSQESRGELFF. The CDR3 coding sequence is TGCGCCAGCAGCCAAGAGAGCCGGGGGGAGCTGTTTTTT.

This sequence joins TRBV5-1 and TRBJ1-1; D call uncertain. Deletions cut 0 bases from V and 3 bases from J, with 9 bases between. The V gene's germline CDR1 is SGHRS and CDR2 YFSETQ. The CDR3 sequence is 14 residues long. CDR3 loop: CASSLVSSDTEAFF. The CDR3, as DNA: TGCGCCAGCAGCTTGGTTAGTAGCGACACTGAAGCTTTCTTT.

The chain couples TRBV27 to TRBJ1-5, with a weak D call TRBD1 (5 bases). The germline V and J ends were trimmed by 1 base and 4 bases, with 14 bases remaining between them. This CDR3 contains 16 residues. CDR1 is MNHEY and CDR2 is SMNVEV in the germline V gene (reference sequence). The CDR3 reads CASSLFVGGINQPQHF. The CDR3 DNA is TGTGCCAGCAGTTTATTCGTGGGGGGGATTAATCAGCCCCAGCATTTT.

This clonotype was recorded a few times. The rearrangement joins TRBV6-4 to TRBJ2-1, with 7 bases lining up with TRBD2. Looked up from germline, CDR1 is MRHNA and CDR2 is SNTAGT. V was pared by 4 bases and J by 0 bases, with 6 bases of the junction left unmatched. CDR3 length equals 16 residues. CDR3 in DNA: TGTGCCAGCAGTGGTTTACGGACTAGCTCCTACAATGAGCAGTTCTTC. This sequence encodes CASSGLRTSSYNEQFF.

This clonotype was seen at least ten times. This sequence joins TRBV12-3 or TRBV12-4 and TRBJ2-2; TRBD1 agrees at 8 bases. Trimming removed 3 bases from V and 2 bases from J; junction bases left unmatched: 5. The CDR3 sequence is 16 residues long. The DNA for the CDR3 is TGTGCCAGCAGTTTCCCAGGGGGCCTAAACACCGGGGAGCTGTTTTTT. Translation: CASSFPGGLNTGELFF.

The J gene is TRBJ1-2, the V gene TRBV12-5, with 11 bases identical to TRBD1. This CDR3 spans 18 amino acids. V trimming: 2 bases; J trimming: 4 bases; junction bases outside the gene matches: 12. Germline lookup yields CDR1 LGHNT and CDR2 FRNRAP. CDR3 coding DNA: TGTGCTAGTGGTTTGCTTCCACGACCGGGACAGGGGGGCTATGGCTACACCTTC. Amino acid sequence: CASGLLPRPGQGGYGYTF.

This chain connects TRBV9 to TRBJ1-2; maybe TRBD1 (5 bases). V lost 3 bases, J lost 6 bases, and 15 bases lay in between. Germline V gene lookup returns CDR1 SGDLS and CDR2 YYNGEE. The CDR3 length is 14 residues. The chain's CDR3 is CASSAPGGEDGYTF. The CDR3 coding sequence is TGTGCCAGCAGCGCCCCGGGGGGGGAGGATGGCTACACCTTC.

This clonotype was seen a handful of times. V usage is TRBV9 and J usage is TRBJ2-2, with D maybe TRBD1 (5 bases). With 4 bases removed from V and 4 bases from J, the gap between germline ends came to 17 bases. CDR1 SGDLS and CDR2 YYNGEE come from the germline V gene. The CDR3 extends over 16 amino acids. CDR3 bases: TGTGCCAGCAGCCCTCAACCTCAGGGTGCCACCGGGGAGCTGTTTTTT. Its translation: CASSPQPQGATGELFF. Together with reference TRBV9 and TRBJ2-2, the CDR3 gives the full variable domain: DSGVTQTPKHLITATGQRVTLRCSPRSGDLSVYWYQQSLDQGLQFLIQYYNGEERAKGNILERFSAQQFPDLHSELNLSSLELGDSALYFCASSPQPQGATGELFFGEGSRLTVL.

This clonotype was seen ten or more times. CDR3 DNA: TGTGCCAGCAGGAGGGGCAACTCCTACGAGCAGTACTTC. This encodes CASRRGNSYEQYF. This chain links TRBV7-2 with TRBJ2-7; D could derive from TRBD1 or TRBD2 (5 bases each). The CDR3 length is 13 residues. Germline values: CDR1 SGHTA, CDR2 FQGNSA. Trimming stripped 6 bases from V and 0 bases from J, with 9 bases between. The full variable domain, with the rest looked up from reference TRBV7-2 and TRBJ2-7, is GAGVSQSPSNKVTEKGKDVELRCDPISGHTALYWYRQSLGQGLEFLIYFQGNSAPDKSGLPSDRFSAERTGGSVSTLTIQRTQQEDSAVYLCASRRGNSYEQYFGPGTRLTVT.

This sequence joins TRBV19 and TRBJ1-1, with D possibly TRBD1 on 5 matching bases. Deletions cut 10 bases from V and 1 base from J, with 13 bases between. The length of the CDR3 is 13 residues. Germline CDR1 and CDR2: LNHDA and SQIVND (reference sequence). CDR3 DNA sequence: TGTGCCATTAGGGACGGACGGAACACTGAAGCTTTCTTT. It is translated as CAIRDGRNTEAFF.

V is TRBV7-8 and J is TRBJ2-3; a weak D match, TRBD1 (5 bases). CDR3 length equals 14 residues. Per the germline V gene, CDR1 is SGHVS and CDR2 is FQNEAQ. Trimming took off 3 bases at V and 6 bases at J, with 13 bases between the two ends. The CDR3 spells CASSFRAGLDTQYF. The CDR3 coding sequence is TGTGCCAGCAGCTTTCGGGCAGGGCTCGATACGCAGTATTTT. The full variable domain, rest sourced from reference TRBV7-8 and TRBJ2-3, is GAGVSQSPRYKVAKRGQDVALRCDPISGHVSLFWYQQALGQGPEFLTYFQNEAQLDKSGLPSDRFFAERPEGSVSTLKIQRTQQEDSAVYLCASSFRAGLDTQYFGPGTRLTVL.

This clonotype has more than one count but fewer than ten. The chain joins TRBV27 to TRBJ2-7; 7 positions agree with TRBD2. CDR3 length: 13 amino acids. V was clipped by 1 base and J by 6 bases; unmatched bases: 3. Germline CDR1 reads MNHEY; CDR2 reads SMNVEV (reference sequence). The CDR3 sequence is CASSLLGGSEQYF. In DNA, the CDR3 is TGTGCCAGCAGTTTATTGGGGGGGAGCGAGCAGTACTTC.

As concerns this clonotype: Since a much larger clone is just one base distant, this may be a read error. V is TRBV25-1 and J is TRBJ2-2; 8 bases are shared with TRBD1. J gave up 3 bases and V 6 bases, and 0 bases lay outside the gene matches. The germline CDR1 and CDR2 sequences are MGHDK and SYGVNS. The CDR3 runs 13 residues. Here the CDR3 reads CASRTGDTGELFF. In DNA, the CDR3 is TGTGCCAGCAGGACAGGGGACACCGGGGAGCTGTTTTTT.

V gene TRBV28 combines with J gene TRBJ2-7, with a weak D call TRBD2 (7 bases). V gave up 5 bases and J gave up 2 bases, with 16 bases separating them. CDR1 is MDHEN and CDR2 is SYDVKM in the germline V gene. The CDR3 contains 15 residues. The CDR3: CASSAGGPQAYEQYF. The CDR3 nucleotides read TGTGCCAGCAGTGCCGGGGGGCCCCAGGCCTACGAGCAGTACTTC.

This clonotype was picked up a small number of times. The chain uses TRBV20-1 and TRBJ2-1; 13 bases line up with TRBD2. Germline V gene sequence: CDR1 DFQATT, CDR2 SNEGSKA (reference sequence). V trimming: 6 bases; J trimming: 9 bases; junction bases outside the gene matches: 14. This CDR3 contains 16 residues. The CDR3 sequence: CSAQKMGLAGSAEQFF. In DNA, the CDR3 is TGCAGTGCACAAAAAATGGGACTAGCGGGATCAGCTGAGCAGTTCTTC.